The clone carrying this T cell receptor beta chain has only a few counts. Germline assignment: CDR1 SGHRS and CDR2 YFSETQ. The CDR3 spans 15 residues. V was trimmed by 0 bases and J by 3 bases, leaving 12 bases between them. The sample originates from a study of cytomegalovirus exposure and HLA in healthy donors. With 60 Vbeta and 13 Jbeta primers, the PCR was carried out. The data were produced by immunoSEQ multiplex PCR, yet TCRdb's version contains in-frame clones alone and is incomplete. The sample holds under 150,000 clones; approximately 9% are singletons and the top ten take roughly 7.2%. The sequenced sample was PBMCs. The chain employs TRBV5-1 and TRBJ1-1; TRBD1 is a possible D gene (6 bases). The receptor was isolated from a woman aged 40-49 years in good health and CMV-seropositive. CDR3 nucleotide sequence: TGCGCCAGCAGCTTGGACAGGGTGGGGGACACTGAAGCTTTCTTT. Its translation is CASSLDRVGDTEAFF. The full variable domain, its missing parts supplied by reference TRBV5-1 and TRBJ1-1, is KAGVTQTPRYLIKTRGQQVTLSCSPISGHRSVSWYQQTPGQGLQFLFEYFSETQRNKGNFPGRFSGRQFSNSRSEMNVSTLELGDSALYLCASSLDRVGDTEAFFGQGTRLTVV.